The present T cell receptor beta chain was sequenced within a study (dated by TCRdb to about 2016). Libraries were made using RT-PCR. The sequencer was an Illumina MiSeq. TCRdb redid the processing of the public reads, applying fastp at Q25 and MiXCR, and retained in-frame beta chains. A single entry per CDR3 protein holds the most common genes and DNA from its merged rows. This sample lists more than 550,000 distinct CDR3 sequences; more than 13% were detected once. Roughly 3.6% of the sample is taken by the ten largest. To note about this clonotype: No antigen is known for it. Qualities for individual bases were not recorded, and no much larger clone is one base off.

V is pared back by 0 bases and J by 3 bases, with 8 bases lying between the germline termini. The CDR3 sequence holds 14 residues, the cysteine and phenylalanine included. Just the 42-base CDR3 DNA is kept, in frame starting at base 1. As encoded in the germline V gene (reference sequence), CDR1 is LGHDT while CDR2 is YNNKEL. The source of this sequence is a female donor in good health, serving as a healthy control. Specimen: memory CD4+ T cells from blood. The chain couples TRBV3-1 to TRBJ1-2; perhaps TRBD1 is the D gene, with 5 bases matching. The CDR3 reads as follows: CASSQDQGHYGYTF. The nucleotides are TGTGCCAGCAGCCAAGATCAGGGCCACTATGGCTACACCTTC.